A selection of T cell receptor beta chains follows, all from one sample in a study of cytomegalovirus exposure and HLA in healthy donors. Assay: immunoSEQ multiplex PCR; the TCRdb copy retains only in-frame clones and omits some. The table shows about 77,000 clones, with roughly 80% occurring only once. The source material was PBMCs. The receptors here all came from a man aged 35 to 55 in good health and CMV-seronegative. The CDR3 runs from the conserved cysteine through the conserved F or W. The D gene is left open where the match is weak. Size is stated for part of the rows, as once, few or many counts, or as a class when the clone is expanded.

.,TRBV18,TRBD1,TRBJ1-1,TGTGCCAGCTCATCGTCAGGGGGTGGCACTGAAGCTTTCTTT,CASSSSGGGTEAFF
once,TRBV4-3,TRBD1,TRBJ1-6,TGCGCCAGCAGCCAAGATCCGTACGGGACAGGGGGCTCACCCCTCCACTTT,CASSQDPYGTGGSPLHF
.,TRBV29-1,TRBD1,TRBJ2-7,TGCAGCGTAGCAGGGGGTATTTACGAGCAGTACTTC,CSVAGGIYEQYF
.,TRBV19,TRBD2,TRBJ2-4,TGTGCCAGTAAACGTCGAGCGGGAGCCGACTTAGCCAAAAACATTCAGTACTTC,CASKRRAGADLAKNIQYF
.,TRBV5-5,TRBD1,TRBJ1-5,TGTGCCAGCAGCGAGGGACAGGGGGGCGGTCAGCCCCAGCATTTT,CASSEGQGGGQPQHF
once,TRBV18,TRBD1,TRBJ2-2,TGTGCCAGCTCCCGGACGGGACAGGGGAACACCGGGGAGCTGTTTTTT,CASSRTGQGNTGELFF
.,TRBV28,TRBD2,TRBJ2-1,TGTGCCAGCAGCCCCCGACTAGCGGGCTACTACAATGAGCAGTTCTTC,CASSPRLAGYYNEQFF
.,TRBV6-5,.,TRBJ2-5,TGTGCCAGCAGTTACGTGCGGACTCAAGAGACCCAGTACTTC,CASSYVRTQETQYF
.,TRBV27,TRBD1,TRBJ1-5,TGTGCCAGCAGTCCTGGGACAGGGGCCAATCAGCCCCAGCATTTT,CASSPGTGANQPQHF
.,TRBV19,TRBD1,TRBJ1-1,TGTGCCAGTAGTAAGGGACAGGGTCTAATGAACACTGAAGCTTTCTTT,CASSKGQGLMNTEAFF